The clone carrying this T cell receptor beta chain was observed a handful of times. Original processing methods: Estimates of nucleated cell counts were drawn from the amplification of reference gene primers. The method was immunoSEQ multiplex PCR; TCRdb's version includes in-frame clones alone and lacks a portion of them. V and J calls and clone size are as listed in that table; D and trimming were resolved from the DNA. The sample lists about 190,000 clones; about 81% were seen once. The record originates from a study of blood T cell repertoires in COVID-19. Looking at the study overall: Donors in the United States, Italy and Spain gave samples during acute or convalescent COVID-19. The analysed material was cDNA or gDNA that came from T cells, B-cell-depleted T cells, or PBMCs.

The V end lost 6 bases, the J end lost 1 base, and 9 bases lay between the germline ends. Looked up from germline, CDR1 is SGHTA and CDR2 is FQGTGA. This CDR3 contains 13 residues. Input material: peripheral blood. The chain uses TRBV7-3 and TRBJ1-1, with D perhaps matching TRBD1 (5 bases). This TCR was recovered from a young man with active or convalescent COVID-19. CDR3 protein: CASSFQGNTEAFF. DNA for the CDR3: TGTGCCAGCAGTTTTCAGGGGAACACTGAAGCTTTCTTT.